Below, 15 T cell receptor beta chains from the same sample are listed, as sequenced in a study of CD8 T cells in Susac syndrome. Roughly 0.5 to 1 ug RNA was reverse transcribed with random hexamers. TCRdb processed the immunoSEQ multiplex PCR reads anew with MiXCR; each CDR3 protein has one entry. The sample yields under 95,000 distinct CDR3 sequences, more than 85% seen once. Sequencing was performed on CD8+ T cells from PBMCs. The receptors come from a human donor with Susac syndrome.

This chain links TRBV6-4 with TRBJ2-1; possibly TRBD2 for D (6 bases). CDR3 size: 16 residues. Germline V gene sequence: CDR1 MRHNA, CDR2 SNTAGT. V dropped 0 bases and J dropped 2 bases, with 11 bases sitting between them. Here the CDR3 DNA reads TGTGCCAGCAGTGACTCCGCGTCGGGGGCCTACAATGAGCAGTTCTTC. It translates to CASSDSASGAYNEQFF.

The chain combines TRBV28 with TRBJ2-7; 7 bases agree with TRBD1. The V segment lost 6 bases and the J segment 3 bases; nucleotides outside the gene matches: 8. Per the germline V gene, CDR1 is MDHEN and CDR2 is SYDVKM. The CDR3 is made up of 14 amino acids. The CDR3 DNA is TGTGCCAGCAGCAACCGGGACAGCCTCTACGAGCAGTACTTC. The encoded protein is CASSNRDSLYEQYF.

The CDR3 DNA reads TGTGCCAGCAGCGAATTTCAGAAAGAGACCCAGTACTTC. Translated: CASSEFQKETQYF. The rearrangement joins TRBV7-9 to TRBJ2-5; no reliable D call. Per germline, CDR1 SEHNR and CDR2 FQNEAQ (reference sequence). This CDR3 comprises 13 residues. Trimming shortened V by 5 bases and J by 3 bases, and 10 bases separated the two germline ends.

For the CDR3, the DNA is TGCGCCAGCAGCAGAGCTTACGAGCAGTACTTC. Residues: CASSRAYEQYF. V is TRBV5-1 and J is TRBJ2-7, with D uncertain. Trimming left V 4 bases short and J 4 bases short, with 6 bases between. From germline, CDR1 is SGHRS and CDR2 YFSETQ. There are 11 residues in the CDR3.

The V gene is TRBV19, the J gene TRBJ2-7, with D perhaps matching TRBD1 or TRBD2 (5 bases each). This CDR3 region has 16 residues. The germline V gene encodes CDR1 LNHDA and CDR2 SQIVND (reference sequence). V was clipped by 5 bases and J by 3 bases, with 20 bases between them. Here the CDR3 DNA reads TGTGCCAGTAGTTTCTCGGGACGGTCCCCCTACTACGAGCAGTACTTC. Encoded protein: CASSFSGRSPYYEQYF. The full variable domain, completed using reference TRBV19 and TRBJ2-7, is DGGITQSPKYLFRKEGQNVTLSCEQNLNHDAMYWYRQDPGQGLRLIYYSQIVNDFQKGDIAEGYSVSREKKESFPLTVTSAQKNPTAFYLCASSFSGRSPYYEQYFGPGTRLTVT.

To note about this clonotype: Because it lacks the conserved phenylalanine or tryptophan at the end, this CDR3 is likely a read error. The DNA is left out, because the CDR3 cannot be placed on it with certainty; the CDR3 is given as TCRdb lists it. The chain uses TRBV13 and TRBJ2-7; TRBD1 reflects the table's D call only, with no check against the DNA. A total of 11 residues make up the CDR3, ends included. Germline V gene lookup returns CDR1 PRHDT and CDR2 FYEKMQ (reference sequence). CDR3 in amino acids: CASSSGQAWTL.

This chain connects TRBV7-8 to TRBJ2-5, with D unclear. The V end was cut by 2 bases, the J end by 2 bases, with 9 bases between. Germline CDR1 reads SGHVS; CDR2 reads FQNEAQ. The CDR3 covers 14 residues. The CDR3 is CASSLSFMQETQYF. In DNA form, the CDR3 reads TGTGCCAGCAGCTTATCCTTTATGCAAGAGACCCAGTACTTC.

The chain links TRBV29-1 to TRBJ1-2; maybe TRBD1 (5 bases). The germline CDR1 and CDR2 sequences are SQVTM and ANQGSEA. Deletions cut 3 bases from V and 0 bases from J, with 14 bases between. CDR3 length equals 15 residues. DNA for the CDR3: TGCAGCGTTGATCCGATGGACACCACTAACTATGGCTACACCTTC. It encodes CSVDPMDTTNYGYTF.

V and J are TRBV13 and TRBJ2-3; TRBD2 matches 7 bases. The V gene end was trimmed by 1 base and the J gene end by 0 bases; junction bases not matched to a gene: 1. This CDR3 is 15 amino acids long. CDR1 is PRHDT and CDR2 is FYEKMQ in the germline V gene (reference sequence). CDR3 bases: TGTGCCAGCAGCTTAGACGGGAGGAGCACAGATACGCAGTATTTT. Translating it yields CASSLDGRSTDTQYF.

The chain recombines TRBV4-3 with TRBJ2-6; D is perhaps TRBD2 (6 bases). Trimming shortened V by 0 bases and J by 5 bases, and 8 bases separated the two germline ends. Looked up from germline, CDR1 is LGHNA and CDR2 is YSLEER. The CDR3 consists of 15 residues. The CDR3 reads CASSQDRDWANVLTF. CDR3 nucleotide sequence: TGCGCCAGCAGCCAAGACAGGGACTGGGCCAACGTCCTGACTTTC.

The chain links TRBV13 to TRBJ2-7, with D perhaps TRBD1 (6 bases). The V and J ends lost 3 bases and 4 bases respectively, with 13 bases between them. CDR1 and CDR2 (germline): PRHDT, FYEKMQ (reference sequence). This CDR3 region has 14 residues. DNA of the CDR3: TGTGCCAGCAGCTTGTCCCAGGGGCCATACGAGCAGTACTTC. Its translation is CASSLSQGPYEQYF.

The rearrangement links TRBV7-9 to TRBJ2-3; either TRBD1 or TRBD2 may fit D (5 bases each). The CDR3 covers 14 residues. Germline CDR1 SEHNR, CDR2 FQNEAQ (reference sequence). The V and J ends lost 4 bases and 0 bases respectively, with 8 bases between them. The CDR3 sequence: CASSYRDSTDTQYF. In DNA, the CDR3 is TGTGCCAGCAGCTACCGGGACAGCACAGATACGCAGTATTTT.

The CDR3 region is CASRRTGGHQPQHF. CDR3 coding DNA: TGTGCCAGCAGGCGTACAGGGGGCCATCAGCCCCAGCATTTT. The J gene is TRBJ1-5, the V gene TRBV28; 9 bases are a match to TRBD1. From germline, CDR1 is MDHEN and CDR2 SYDVKM. V lost 6 bases and J lost 5; bases outside the gene matches: 5. This CDR3 comprises 14 residues.

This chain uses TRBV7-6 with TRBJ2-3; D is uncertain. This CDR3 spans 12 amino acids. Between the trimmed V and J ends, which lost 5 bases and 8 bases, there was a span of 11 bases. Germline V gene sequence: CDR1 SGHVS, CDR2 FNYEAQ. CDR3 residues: CASSGPAGTQYF. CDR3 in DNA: TGTGCCAGCAGCGGCCCGGCTGGTACGCAGTATTTT.

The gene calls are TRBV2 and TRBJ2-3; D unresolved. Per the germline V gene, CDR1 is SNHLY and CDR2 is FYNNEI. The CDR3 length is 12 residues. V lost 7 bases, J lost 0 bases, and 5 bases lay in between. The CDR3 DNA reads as TGTGCCAGCACACCTAGCACAGATACGCAGTATTTT. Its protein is CASTPSTDTQYF.